These 18 T cell receptor beta chains originate from one sample sequenced in a study of cytomegalovirus exposure and HLA in healthy donors. The PCR used 60 Vbeta and 13 Jbeta primers. Assay used: immunoSEQ multiplex PCR; TCRdb lists only in-frame clones, some missing. Counted here are 200,000 to 250,000 clones, 77% occurring once; the ten biggest clones make up around 2.9%. Sequencing used PBMCs. Receptor source: a woman aged 55-70 years in good health and CMV-seropositive.

The chain uses TRBV5-6 and TRBJ2-7; D possibly corresponds to TRBD2 (5 bases). The length of the CDR3 is 11 residues. Deletions cut 6 bases from V and 7 bases from J, with 11 bases between. Germline V gene lookup returns CDR1 SGHDT and CDR2 YYEEEE. CDR3 sequence (DNA): TGTGCCAGCACTCTTTCGGGGGAGCAGTACTTC. Translated: CASTLSGEQYF.

The chain employs TRBV21-1 and TRBJ1-3. TRBV21-1 is flagged as a pseudogene. This CDR3 is 18 amino acids long. The CDR3 here is CASSNPGRRGTSGNTIYF. The CDR3 nucleotides are TGTGCCAGCAGCAATCCTGGGAGGAGAGGCACTTCTGGAAACACCATATATTTT.

This clone was seen only once. The DNA of the CDR3 is TGTGCCAGCAGCCGATCCTTATGGGGGGTAGAAACTTTCTTT. It translates to CASSRSLWGVETFF. V and J are TRBV7-8 and TRBJ1-1; perhaps TRBD1 as D (5 bases). Germline lookup yields CDR1 SGHVS and CDR2 FQNEAQ. This CDR3 is 14 amino acids long. The V gene lost 5 bases and the J gene lost 12 bases, with 22 bases spanning the gap.

The chain employs TRBV19 and TRBJ2-7; 9 nucleotides match TRBD1. V lost 1 base to trimming and J lost 2 bases; unmatched junction nucleotides: 0. CDR3 length equals 14 residues. Germline V lookup: CDR1 LNHDA, CDR2 SQIVND (reference sequence). CDR3 bases: TGTGCCAGTAGTATAGGGGACAGGGCCTACGAGCAGTACTTC. Translation: CASSIGDRAYEQYF.

This chain links TRBV19 with TRBJ2-3; 14 bases match TRBD2. V was pared by 7 bases and J by 15 bases, with 15 bases of the junction left unmatched. The germline V gene has CDR1 LNHDA and CDR2 SQIVND (reference sequence). The CDR3 contains 15 residues. The CDR3 loop is CASTTGLAGVRAYYF. The CDR3 DNA follows: TGTGCCAGTACAACGGGACTAGCGGGGGTCCGTGCGTATTATTTT.

This clone was seen once. This is likely a read error, given that the CDR3 carries no conserved phenylalanine or tryptophan at its end. The rearrangement links TRBV6-1 to TRBJ1-2; weak D call: TRBD1 (6 bases). This CDR3 has 11 amino acids. The germline gives CDR1 MNHNS, CDR2 SASEGT. Trimming removed 10 bases at V and 6 bases at J, with 12 bases between. The CDR3 here is CATKQGNGYTL. The CDR3 DNA is TGTGCCACCAAACAGGGAAATGGCTACACCCTC.

About this clone itself: Other nucleotide sequences from this sample produce the same CDR3. The chain links TRBV6-1 to TRBJ1-5; 9 bases align to TRBD1. The germline gives CDR1 MNHNS, CDR2 SASEGT. This CDR3 region has 15 residues. Trimming took 2 bases from V and 5 from J; bases not matched to a gene: 4. CDR3 region: CASSEWGQGDQPQHF. DNA for the CDR3: TGTGCCAGCAGTGAATGGGGACAGGGAGATCAGCCCCAGCATTTT.

V gene TRBV5-1 combines with J gene TRBJ1-4, with no clear D. The CDR3 is 14 amino acids. V was cut by 0 bases and J by 3 bases, with 6 bases left in between. Germline CDR1 is SGHRS and CDR2 is YFSETQ. In DNA form, the CDR3 reads TGCGCCAGCAGCTTGGACGGGTCTAATGAAAAACTGTTTTTT. Translation: CASSLDGSNEKLFF.

This chain uses TRBV28 with TRBJ1-6, with D perhaps TRBD1 (6 bases). Germline assignment: CDR1 MDHEN and CDR2 SYDVKM. The CDR3 is 16 amino acids. Trimming took 4 bases from V and 7 from J, leaving 17 bases between them. The DNA of the CDR3 is TGTGCCAGCAGTTCGTGGACAGTTAAATACAATTCACCCCTCCACTTT. This sequence encodes CASSSWTVKYNSPLHF.

This clone showed up just a few times. The V call is TRBV30, the J call TRBJ2-7, with TRBD1 as a possible D gene (6 bases). Trimming took 0 bases from V and 5 from J, leaving 11 bases between them. CDR1 and CDR2 from the germline V gene are GTSNPN and SVGIG (reference sequence). The CDR3 runs 13 residues. CDR3 in amino acids: CAWSVGGGHEQYF. CDR3 coding DNA: TGTGCCTGGAGTGTAGGGGGTGGCCACGAGCAGTACTTC.

This sequence joins TRBV18 and TRBJ2-5; D call uncertain. The ends were cut back, 2 bases at V and 4 bases at J, with 5 bases in the middle. The length of the CDR3 is 12 residues. Germline values: CDR1 KGHSH, CDR2 LQKENI. CDR3 residues: CASSPGAETQYF. CDR3 DNA sequence: TGTGCCAGCTCACCAGGAGCAGAGACCCAGTACTTC.

The chain combines TRBV30 with TRBJ1-2; TRBD1 matches 10 bases. Germline values: CDR1 GTSNPN, CDR2 SVGIG (reference sequence). The trim removed 0 bases at V and 7 bases at J, leaving 5 bases unmatched. This CDR3 has 14 amino acids. The CDR3 sequence is CAWSVRQGAGGYTF. The CDR3 nucleotides are TGTGCCTGGAGTGTCAGACAGGGGGCGGGTGGCTACACCTTC.

The chain recombines TRBV19 with TRBJ1-4; D is ambiguous. This CDR3 is built from 13 residues. Looked up from germline, CDR1 is LNHDA and CDR2 is SQIVND (reference sequence). V gave up 1 base and J gave up 7 bases, with 7 bases separating them. CDR3 loop: CASSIASGEKLFF. The CDR3 nucleotides read TGTGCCAGTAGTATAGCTTCAGGTGAAAAACTGTTTTTT.

The chain carries TRBV4-3 and TRBJ1-1; D might be TRBD1 (5 bases). The CDR3 is 14 amino acids. CDR1 and CDR2 (germline): LGHNA, YSLEER. V lost 2 bases, J lost 4 bases, and 11 bases lay in between. The CDR3 loop reads CASSQWGGGTEAFF. CDR3 DNA sequence: TGCGCCAGCAGCCAATGGGGGGGTGGCACTGAAGCTTTCTTT.

The V and J genes are TRBV5-1 and TRBJ1-2; 10 bases line up with TRBD1. This CDR3 spans 15 amino acids. The germline V gene encodes CDR1 SGHRS and CDR2 YFSETQ. Losses at the gene ends were 4 bases for V and 6 bases for J; bases not matched to a gene: 9. CDR3 amino acids: CASSPGTGVRHGYTF. The CDR3 DNA is TGCGCCAGCAGCCCCGGGACAGGGGTTCGGCATGGCTACACCTTC.

This clone was seen only a few times. The chain uses TRBV4-2 and TRBJ2-3, with 11 bases that match TRBD1. The V segment lost 3 bases and the J segment 2 bases; nucleotides outside the gene matches: 4. This CDR3 is built from 16 residues. Germline values: CDR1 LGHNA, CDR2 YNFKEQ. CDR3 residues: CASSHGQGANTDTQYF. The DNA of the CDR3 is TGTGCCAGCAGCCACGGACAGGGGGCGAACACAGATACGCAGTATTTT.

This clone has just one count. The V gene is TRBV5-1, the J gene TRBJ2-5, with 8 bases aligning to TRBD1. Looked up from germline, CDR1 is SGHRS and CDR2 is YFSETQ. V lost 5 bases, J lost 1 base, and 4 bases stayed unmatched. CDR3 length equals 14 residues. CDR3 nucleotides: TGCGCCAGCAGACTCACAGGGGGCCAAGAGACCCAGTACTTC. Residues: CASRLTGGQETQYF.

The V gene is TRBV6-6, the J gene TRBJ2-7, with 7 bases identical to TRBD1. The CDR3 has 16 residues. Looked up from germline, CDR1 is MNHNY and CDR2 is SVGAGI (reference sequence). V trimming: 3 bases; J trimming: 1 base; junction bases outside the gene matches: 9. CDR3 nucleotides: TGTGCCAGCAGTTATTCAGGGACAGCCATTTCCTACGAGCAGTACTTC. Its translation: CASSYSGTAISYEQYF.